This is a list of T cell receptor beta chains from one sample in a study of control samples from healthy donors and cancer patients. Profiled with immunoSEQ multiplex PCR; TCRdb holds only in-frame clones, not every one. The sample consists of roughly 120,000 clones, roughly 91% of them appearing once. Sequencing used blood. These receptor sequences come from a woman in her seventies in good health. Both conserved end residues are trimmed from each CDR3.

v_gene: TRBV4-2; j_gene: TRBJ2-5; CDR3aa: ASSQDWSGGETQY
v_gene: TRBV2; j_gene: TRBJ1-4; CDR3aa: ASSRETNEKLF
v_gene: TRBV11-2; j_gene: TRBJ2-7; CDR3aa: ASSHTGTASYEQY
v_gene: TRBV5-8; j_gene: TRBJ1-6; CDR3aa: ASSLNRDSYSPLH
v_gene: TRBV5-1; j_gene: TRBJ2-7; CDR3aa: ASSWDPGLYEQY
v_gene: TRBV9; j_gene: TRBJ1-4; CDR3aa: ASSVAWRGRTGDEKLF
v_gene: TRBV12-3/TRBV12-4; j_gene: TRBJ1-1; CDR3aa: ASSLGGGAF
v_gene: TRBV29-1; j_gene: TRBJ2-1; CDR3aa: SVETVRIDEQF
v_gene: TRBV5-6; j_gene: TRBJ1-5; CDR3aa: ASSAGHGSNQPQH
v_gene: TRBV12-5; j_gene: TRBJ1-1; CDR3aa: ASGLGGGKAF
v_gene: TRBV7-2; j_gene: TRBJ2-1; CDR3aa: ASSFRGVYNEQF
v_gene: TRBV18; j_gene: TRBJ2-7; CDR3aa: ASSSGGSSYEQY
v_gene: TRBV6-2/TRBV6-3; j_gene: TRBJ2-1; CDR3aa: ASRPPRSDPPHEQF
v_gene: TRBV19; j_gene: TRBJ1-1; CDR3aa: ASSIDVTEAF
v_gene: TRBV5-5; j_gene: TRBJ1-2; CDR3aa: ASSLGQGNYGYT
v_gene: TRBV5-8; j_gene: TRBJ1-1; CDR3aa: ASSLAGTGVTEAF
v_gene: TRBV7-2; j_gene: TRBJ1-2; CDR3aa: ASSLAGQGSGYT
v_gene: TRBV19; j_gene: TRBJ1-4; CDR3aa: ASSTDRLENEKLF